This is a list of T cell receptor beta chains from one sample in a study of monozygotic twins with inflammatory bowel disease. TCRdb re-analyzed the 5' RACE reads; it lists each CDR3 protein once, without DNA. The specimen's table records about 440,000 distinct CDR3 sequences. The material sequenced was blood. The receptors here all came from a human donor with ulcerative colitis or Crohn's disease, or a healthy co-twin of an affected twin (not recorded which). CDR3s include the opening cysteine and the closing phenylalanine or tryptophan.

CDR3aa: CASTWWTGNTEAFF; v_gene: TRBV12-3/TRBV12-4; j_gene: TRBJ1-1
CDR3aa: CASSGPLSGLNQETQYF; v_gene: TRBV9; j_gene: TRBJ2-5
CDR3aa: CASSFNPPRTEAFF; v_gene: TRBV28; j_gene: TRBJ1-1
CDR3aa: CSAPEEGPLEAFF; v_gene: TRBV20-1; j_gene: TRBJ1-1
CDR3aa: CSARDPSGGTDTQYF; v_gene: TRBV20-1; j_gene: TRBJ2-3
CDR3aa: CSARGTEASYEQYF; v_gene: TRBV20-1; j_gene: TRBJ2-7
CDR3aa: CASSIQGAVETQYF; v_gene: TRBV19; j_gene: TRBJ2-5
CDR3aa: CASSLASGSSQETQYF; v_gene: TRBV7-2; j_gene: TRBJ2-5
CDR3aa: CSVAAGTASNQPQHF; v_gene: TRBV29-1; j_gene: TRBJ1-5
CDR3aa: CASSPGGGSLSNEQFF; v_gene: TRBV7-3; j_gene: TRBJ2-1
CDR3aa: CASSSGMGTGGFEQFF; v_gene: TRBV5-1; j_gene: TRBJ2-1
CDR3aa: CSARFGKNIQYF; v_gene: TRBV20-1; j_gene: TRBJ2-4
CDR3aa: CATSRDPPSGGWGTEAFF; v_gene: TRBV15; j_gene: TRBJ1-1
CDR3aa: CTSSQDGAARTF; v_gene: TRBV1; j_gene: TRBJ1-2
CDR3aa: CASSLGRGNNQPQHF; v_gene: TRBV27; j_gene: TRBJ1-5
CDR3aa: CASSEGAWGYNEQFF; v_gene: TRBV14; j_gene: TRBJ2-1
CDR3aa: CAIASRLNTEAFF; v_gene: TRBV19; j_gene: TRBJ1-1
CDR3aa: CASSQDRRQTVLYNEQFF; v_gene: TRBV3-1; j_gene: TRBJ2-1
CDR3aa: CATSEAGYEKLFF; v_gene: TRBV15; j_gene: TRBJ1-4
CDR3aa: CASSETGGLLNYGYTF; v_gene: TRBV7-9; j_gene: TRBJ1-2
CDR3aa: CASSLASGDSYEQYF; v_gene: TRBV5-1; j_gene: TRBJ2-7
CDR3aa: CASRSFNRLNEKLFF; v_gene: TRBV12-2; j_gene: TRBJ1-4
CDR3aa: CASKAGGNQPQHF; v_gene: TRBV12-3/TRBV12-4; j_gene: TRBJ1-5
CDR3aa: CASSQGADQYF; v_gene: TRBV4-2; j_gene: TRBJ2-7
CDR3aa: CASSPVPGPGYEQYF; v_gene: TRBV7-2; j_gene: TRBJ2-7
CDR3aa: CASSQETSGVSTDTQYF; v_gene: TRBV3-1; j_gene: TRBJ2-3
CDR3aa: CASSQDNQGGEQYF; v_gene: TRBV3-1; j_gene: TRBJ2-7
CDR3aa: CASSLGMTEYNEQFF; v_gene: TRBV7-9; j_gene: TRBJ2-1
CDR3aa: CASSLRSVAKNIQYF; v_gene: TRBV5-6; j_gene: TRBJ2-4
CDR3aa: CASSQNFTPQRANVLTF; v_gene: TRBV3-1; j_gene: TRBJ2-6
CDR3aa: CSATPSGVYNEQFF; v_gene: TRBV20-1; j_gene: TRBJ2-1
CDR3aa: CASSPRTGGEQFF; v_gene: TRBV3-1; j_gene: TRBJ2-1
CDR3aa: CSWGVSETQYF; v_gene: TRBV29-1; j_gene: TRBJ2-5
CDR3aa: CSARPPSGGAIDTQYF; v_gene: TRBV20-1; j_gene: TRBJ2-3
CDR3aa: CASSLDTGAQHF; v_gene: TRBV7-2; j_gene: TRBJ1-5
CDR3aa: CASSSGGLAGSSYEQYF; v_gene: TRBV5-1; j_gene: TRBJ2-7
CDR3aa: CSARRGSGQGATGELFF; v_gene: TRBV20-1; j_gene: TRBJ2-2
CDR3aa: CSVRRQGGNEQYF; v_gene: TRBV29-1; j_gene: TRBJ2-7
CDR3aa: CASSEGDREYQETQYF; v_gene: TRBV25-1; j_gene: TRBJ2-5
CDR3aa: CTSSQGSDYNEQFF; v_gene: TRBV4-1; j_gene: TRBJ2-1
CDR3aa: CASSLSLAGANRDTQYF; v_gene: TRBV7-6; j_gene: TRBJ2-3
CDR3aa: CASIPGGGDDEQYF; v_gene: TRBV7-9; j_gene: TRBJ2-7
CDR3aa: CASSLGRVATNEKLFF; v_gene: TRBV7-2; j_gene: TRBJ1-4
CDR3aa: CASSSGTGKNEQFF; v_gene: TRBV27; j_gene: TRBJ2-1
CDR3aa: CASSITDQTEAFF; v_gene: TRBV19; j_gene: TRBJ1-1
CDR3aa: CASSPTSGAGSDTQYF; v_gene: TRBV7-3; j_gene: TRBJ2-3
CDR3aa: CAWGPNLRTYGYTF; v_gene: TRBV30; j_gene: TRBJ1-2
CDR3aa: CASSLGGERPQHF; v_gene: TRBV7-9; j_gene: TRBJ1-5
CDR3aa: CATSDDLTYEQYF; v_gene: TRBV24-1; j_gene: TRBJ2-7
CDR3aa: CASSSSGAQRDTQYF; v_gene: TRBV28; j_gene: TRBJ2-3
CDR3aa: CASSLAQTARNEQFF; v_gene: TRBV7-6; j_gene: TRBJ2-1
CDR3aa: CSARTTSESSYNEQFF; v_gene: TRBV20-1; j_gene: TRBJ2-1
CDR3aa: CASKERGYNEQFF; v_gene: TRBV12-3/TRBV12-4; j_gene: TRBJ2-1
CDR3aa: CAWSIGPSYNSPLHF; v_gene: TRBV30; j_gene: TRBJ1-6